A single sample is the source of the 29 T cell receptor beta chains below, sequenced in a study of shared clonotypes between healthy human individuals. Produced via immunoSEQ multiplex PCR; TCRdb's table is partial and in-frame only. The data show some 2,500,000 clones, around 92% seen once. Sequencing input: naive CD4+ T cells from PBMCs. Subset described: CD45RA+ positively selected. Source of these receptors: a man between 18 and 35 years old in good health. Some clones in this sample may be carry-over from other donors' samples.

V is TRBV5-4 and J is TRBJ1-1; D possibly corresponds to TRBD1 (5 bases). The CDR3 has 14 amino acids. Trimming removed 4 bases from V and 6 bases from J, with 16 bases in between. The V gene's germline CDR1 is SGHNT and CDR2 YYREEE (reference sequence). The CDR3 loop reads CASSPGGGRAEAFF. The DNA of the CDR3 is TGTGCCAGCAGCCCGGGGGGAGGAAGGGCTGAAGCTTTCTTT.

V usage is TRBV6-5 and J usage is TRBJ1-1; 7 nucleotides line up with TRBD1. The germline gives CDR1 MNHEY, CDR2 SVGAGI. This CDR3 comprises 13 residues. V gave up 5 bases and J gave up 4 bases; unmatched junction bases: 4. This CDR3 reads CASSDRARTEAFF. The CDR3 nucleotides read TGTGCCAGCAGTGACAGGGCTCGCACTGAAGCTTTCTTT.

The chain employs TRBV2 and TRBJ2-1; D gene uncertain. V shed 7 bases and J shed 11 bases, with 15 bases lying between them. The CDR3 length is 12 residues. Germline CDR1 is SNHLY and CDR2 is FYNNEI. Here the CDR3 reads CASTEQENKQFF. DNA of the CDR3: TGTGCCAGCACCGAACAAGAGAATAAGCAGTTCTTC.

CDR3 amino acids: CASSAKGGTEAFF. In DNA, the CDR3 is TGCGCCAGCAGCGCTAAGGGTGGCACTGAAGCTTTCTTT. The rearrangement joins TRBV5-1 to TRBJ1-1; the D is unclear. Germline V CDR1 and CDR2: SGHRS, YFSETQ. Trimming left V 4 bases short and J 4 bases short, with 11 bases between. The CDR3 has 13 residues. The complete variable domain, with remaining parts taken from reference TRBV5-1 and TRBJ1-1, reads KAGVTQTPRYLIKTRGQQVTLSCSPISGHRSVSWYQQTPGQGLQFLFEYFSETQRNKGNFPGRFSGRQFSNSRSEMNVSTLELGDSALYLCASSAKGGTEAFFGQGTRLTVV.

This clone showed up just once. The chain uses TRBV30 and TRBJ1-6, with 9 bases identical to TRBD1. Trimming took 1 base from V and 8 from J; bases not matched to a gene: 0. The CDR3 consists of 13 residues. Looked up from germline, CDR1 is GTSNPN and CDR2 is SVGIG (reference sequence). The CDR3 DNA follows: TGTGCCTGGAGTGGGGACAGGGATTCACCCCTCCACTTT. Translating gives CAWSGDRDSPLHF.

The genes are TRBV18 and TRBJ1-3, with D maybe TRBD1 (6 bases). Germline CDR1 is KGHSH and CDR2 is LQKENI. CDR3 length equals 15 residues. V was clipped by 5 bases and J by 1 base, with 12 bases between them. The CDR3 loop is CASSTGTGSGNTIYF. The CDR3, as DNA: TGTGCCAGCTCAACCGGCACAGGGTCTGGAAACACCATATATTTT.

The chain employs TRBV28 and TRBJ1-2; perhaps TRBD1 as D (5 bases). CDR1 is MDHEN, CDR2 SYDVKM, per germline. The CDR3 totals 17 residues. Trimming removed 4 bases at V and 6 bases at J, with 24 bases between. The CDR3 loop is CASSSARAISPRDGYTF. CDR3 in DNA: TGTGCCAGCAGTTCAGCCAGGGCCATTTCCCCCCGGGATGGCTACACCTTC.

The gene calls are TRBV7-3 and TRBJ2-4; 11 bases are a match to TRBD1. CDR3 length: 14 amino acids. Germline CDR1 reads SGHTA; CDR2 reads FQGTGA. J lost 7 bases, V lost 5 bases, and 4 bases had no gene match. CDR3 sequence reads: CASSADRGRNIQYF. CDR3 DNA sequence: TGTGCCAGCAGCGCGGACAGGGGGCGGAACATTCAGTACTTC.

This chain uses TRBV19 with TRBJ2-1; a possible D gene is TRBD2 (5 bases). This CDR3 has 14 residues. Germline values: CDR1 LNHDA, CDR2 SQIVND (reference sequence). V was shortened by 5 bases and J by 7 bases, with 15 bases between the two germline ends. The CDR3 nucleotides read TGTGCCAGTAGTGTGGGAGACGATACGAATGAGCAGTTCTTC. It encodes CASSVGDDTNEQFF.

Turning to this clone: The sample holds other DNA sequences that translate to the same CDR3. V gene TRBV9 combines with J gene TRBJ2-7; D gene uncertain. Trimming pared 0 bases from V and 0 bases from J, leaving 7 bases between. CDR3 size: 14 residues. Germline V gives CDR1 SGDLS, CDR2 YYNGEE. The CDR3 protein is CASSVGESSYEQYF. The CDR3 nucleotides are TGTGCCAGCAGCGTAGGTGAGAGCTCCTACGAGCAGTACTTC.

Here the CDR3 DNA reads TGTGCCAGCAGCTTGGCCACGAACACCGGGGAGCTGTTTTTT. Amino acids: CASSLATNTGELFF. J is TRBJ2-2 and V is TRBV7-6; the D is unclear. CDR1 is SGHVS, CDR2 FNYEAQ, per germline. V was clipped by 3 bases and J by 0 bases, with 5 bases between them. This CDR3 has 14 residues.

This chain joins TRBV27 and TRBJ1-2; 7 bases map to TRBD1. The germline V gene has CDR1 MNHEY and CDR2 SMNVEV (reference sequence). V was clipped by 6 bases and J by 8 bases; unmatched bases: 12. The length of the CDR3 is 14 residues. DNA of the CDR3: TGTGCCAGCAGGCGGACAGGATCCTATTGGGGCTACACCTTC. Translating gives CASRRTGSYWGYTF.

The chain recombines TRBV5-8 with TRBJ1-5; maybe TRBD1 (6 bases). Trimming took off 4 bases at V and 3 bases at J, with 11 bases between the two ends. Per germline, CDR1 SGHTS and CDR2 YDEGEE. There are 14 residues in the CDR3. This CDR3 reads CASSRGSVNQPQHF. The CDR3 DNA follows: TGTGCCAGCAGCAGGGGGTCGGTCAATCAGCCCCAGCATTTT.

The chain is built from TRBV4-3 and TRBJ2-1, with D tentatively TRBD2 (6 bases). Germline-derived CDR1 and CDR2 are LGHNA and YSLEER. The CDR3 runs 18 residues. V was pared by 4 bases and J by 5 bases, with 24 bases between. CDR3 DNA: TGCGCCAGCAGCCGGACTTTCGGGGGTAGCGCCCTCGACAATGAGCAGTTCTTC. Protein product: CASSRTFGGSALDNEQFF.

As concerns this clone: Within the sample, other DNA sequences also encode this same CDR3. The chain combines TRBV7-9 with TRBJ2-7; D gene uncertain. Germline CDR1 and CDR2: SEHNR and FQNEAQ (reference sequence). V was cut by 8 bases and J by 4 bases, with 6 bases left in between. The CDR3 covers 10 residues. CDR3 protein: CASGTYEQYF. The DNA of the CDR3 is TGTGCCAGCGGAACATACGAGCAGTACTTC.

On this clone itself: The sample carries other DNA sequences with the same CDR3. The CDR3 DNA is TGTGCCAGCTCACCTCCGGGTTACAATGAGCAGTTCTTC. This encodes CASSPPGYNEQFF. The chain links TRBV18 to TRBJ2-1; D is uncertain. Germline-derived CDR1 and CDR2 are KGHSH and LQKENI. The V and J ends lost 3 bases and 4 bases respectively, with 7 bases between them. This CDR3 is 13 amino acids long.

Here the CDR3 DNA reads TGTGCCACCAGCGCAGGAGGACAGCCGGAGTCCGACGAGCAGTACTTC. This encodes CATSAGGQPESDEQYF. The chain joins TRBV15 to TRBJ2-7; D might be TRBD1 (6 bases). Looked up from germline, CDR1 is LNHNV and CDR2 is YYDKDF (reference sequence). Between the trimmed V and J ends, which lost 5 bases and 5 bases, there was a span of 22 bases. The CDR3 sequence is 16 residues long.

The chain joins TRBV6-6 to TRBJ2-7, with 7 positions matching TRBD2. This CDR3 spans 14 amino acids. The V segment lost 8 bases and the J segment 0 bases; nucleotides outside the gene matches: 7. Germline V gene lookup returns CDR1 MNHNY and CDR2 SVGAGI (reference sequence). The CDR3 DNA reads TGTGCCAGCCGCCGGGGGGAGAGCTCCTACGAGCAGTACTTC. Protein: CASRRGESSYEQYF.

V and J are TRBV20-1 and TRBJ2-1; D perhaps matches TRBD2 (6 bases). Germline V gene sequence: CDR1 DFQATT, CDR2 SNEGSKA (reference sequence). Between the trimmed V and J ends, which lost 8 bases and 5 bases, there was a span of 10 bases. The CDR3 sequence is 11 residues long. CDR3 bases: TGCAGTCAGGAGGGGAACAATGAGCAGTTCTTC. Translating gives CSQEGNNEQFF.

The chain combines TRBV5-1 with TRBJ2-2; 12 nucleotides line up with TRBD2. With 2 bases clipped from V and 5 bases from J, the junction kept 4 bases outside the gene matches. The CDR3 consists of 16 residues. Germline CDR1 is SGHRS and CDR2 is YFSETQ. DNA for the CDR3: TGCGCCAGCAGCTTAGGACTAGCGGGATTTACCGGGGAGCTGTTTTTT. Translation: CASSLGLAGFTGELFF.

This chain links TRBV18 with TRBJ2-2; 7 bases are a match to TRBD2. J lost 0 bases, V lost 4 bases, and 8 bases had no gene match. The CDR3 contains 17 residues. The germline gives CDR1 KGHSH, CDR2 LQKENI. In nucleotides, the CDR3 is TGTGCCAGCTCACGCCGGGACTACCGAACGAACACCGGGGAGCTGTTTTTT. Amino acids: CASSRRDYRTNTGELFF.

The CDR3 nucleotides read TGTGCCAGTATCATGGTTGGCAGAAGGAACACTGAAGCTTTCTTT. It codes for CASIMVGRRNTEAFF. V gene TRBV19 combines with J gene TRBJ1-1; D remains ambiguous. This CDR3 spans 15 amino acids. Deletions cut 7 bases from V and 1 base from J, with 16 bases between. Per germline, CDR1 LNHDA and CDR2 SQIVND (reference sequence).

V and J are TRBV2 and TRBJ2-1; TRBD2 matches at 7 bases. The CDR3 contains 13 residues. Germline CDR1 and CDR2: SNHLY and FYNNEI. V dropped 11 bases and J dropped 7; count of bases not matched to a gene: 11. In DNA form, the CDR3 reads TGTGCCGCTGCGGGAGTGAGGGCGAATGAGCAGTTCTTC. Its protein product is CAAAGVRANEQFF.

This clone was seen a single time. The J gene is TRBJ1-1, the V gene TRBV19; 9 bases align to TRBD1. The V segment lost 5 bases and the J segment 4 bases; nucleotides outside the gene matches: 8. Germline CDR1 LNHDA, CDR2 SQIVND (reference sequence). The CDR3 is 15 amino acids. The CDR3 loop reads CASSRGTGWPTEAFF. The CDR3 DNA follows: TGTGCCAGTAGTCGAGGGACAGGGTGGCCCACTGAAGCTTTCTTT. The full variable domain, with the rest looked up from reference TRBV19 and TRBJ1-1, is DGGITQSPKYLFRKEGQNVTLSCEQNLNHDAMYWYRQDPGQGLRLIYYSQIVNDFQKGDIAEGYSVSREKKESFPLTVTSAQKNPTAFYLCASSRGTGWPTEAFFGQGTRLTVV.

The gene calls are TRBV27 and TRBJ1-2; weak D call: TRBD1 (6 bases). The CDR3 is made up of 15 amino acids. V lost 1 base, J lost 6 bases, and 15 bases lay in between. Germline assignment: CDR1 MNHEY and CDR2 SMNVEV (reference sequence). CDR3 in DNA: TGTGCCAGCAGTTTATTGGGCGGGGGCCTGGATGGCTACACCTTC. Encoded protein: CASSLLGGGLDGYTF.

The V call is TRBV28, the J call TRBJ1-3; D is unclear. Per the germline V gene, CDR1 is MDHEN and CDR2 is SYDVKM. The V gene lost 7 bases and the J gene lost 0 bases, with 13 bases spanning the gap. CDR3 length: 15 amino acids. The CDR3 loop is CASISPFDSGNTIYF. DNA of the CDR3: TGTGCCAGCATCTCCCCGTTTGACTCTGGAAACACCATATATTTT.

CDR3 residues: CASSMQGLNTGELFF. The CDR3 DNA is TGTGCCAGTAGTATGCAGGGGCTGAACACCGGGGAGCTGTTTTTT. This sequence joins TRBV19 and TRBJ2-2; weak D call: TRBD1 (6 bases). CDR3 length: 15 amino acids. V lost 3 bases and J 1 base, leaving 9 bases between the germline ends. Germline V gene data show CDR1 as LNHDA and CDR2 as SQIVND (reference sequence).

The rearrangement uses TRBV7-9 and TRBJ1-1; no clear D. CDR1 and CDR2 from the germline V gene are SEHNR and FQNEAQ (reference sequence). The CDR3 sequence is 12 residues long. Trimming left V 1 base short and J 7 bases short, with 7 bases between. The CDR3: CASSLVVDEAFF. CDR3 coding DNA: TGTGCCAGCAGCTTAGTCGTGGATGAAGCTTTCTTT.

The genes are TRBV28 and TRBJ1-4; possibly TRBD1 for D (6 bases). Trimming cost V 8 bases and J 5 bases, with 12 bases left between them. CDR3 size: 13 residues. Germline V gene sequence: CDR1 MDHEN, CDR2 SYDVKM. CDR3 DNA sequence: TGTGCCAGCTTACAGGGCCCGAATGAAAAACTGTTTTTT. It encodes CASLQGPNEKLFF.